The subject of this entry is one T cell receptor (beta chain). Germline V gives CDR1 SGHRS, CDR2 YFSETQ. Trimming stripped 0 bases from V and 0 bases from J, with 6 bases between. The length of the CDR3 is 15 residues. The repertoire was sequenced with immunoSEQ multiplex PCR; TCRdb's copy has only in-frame clones and lacks some. Altogether under 150,000 clones are present, roughly 84% being singletons, with the ten largest covering 5% to 6%. The data belong to a study of blood T cell repertoires in COVID-19. This sequence originates from a man aged 35-49 years with acute COVID-19. V is TRBV5-1 and J is TRBJ2-2, with unresolved D. The sample comprised PBMCs or T cells enriched from blood (not recorded which). Here the CDR3 reads CASSLDTPNTGELFF. CDR3 bases: TGCGCCAGCAGCTTGGACACCCCGAACACCGGGGAGCTGTTTTTT. Full variable domain (missing parts from reference TRBV5-1 and TRBJ2-2): KAGVTQTPRYLIKTRGQQVTLSCSPISGHRSVSWYQQTPGQGLQFLFEYFSETQRNKGNFPGRFSGRQFSNSRSEMNVSTLELGDSALYLCASSLDTPNTGELFFGEGSRLTVL.